This entry lists 6 T cell receptor beta chains sequenced from one sample in a study of T-cell reconstitution after alpha-beta-depleted transplantation in children. Construction of the TCRbeta library involved unique molecular identifiers. Via MiXCR, TCRdb re-called the PCR reads, giving one row per CDR3 protein. The repertoire includes a few hundred thousand distinct CDR3 sequences, 15% to 20% of them detected once, and around 28% sits in the top ten. Source: PBMCs, mostly from graft donor cells, taken 360 days after TCRalphabeta/CD19-depleted stem cell transplant. The receptors originated from a boy in the first two years of life who had a stem cell transplant for Wiskott-Aldrich syndrome, so the T cells may come from the graft donor.

The V and J genes are TRBV20-1 and TRBJ2-2, with TRBD2 matching over 8 bases. The CDR3 contains 14 residues. Per the germline V gene, CDR1 is DFQATT and CDR2 is SNEGSKA (reference sequence). The trim removed 4 bases at V and 0 bases at J, leaving 1 base unmatched. The CDR3 is CSATGLANTGELFF. In DNA form, the CDR3 reads TGCAGTGCTACGGGACTAGCGAACACCGGGGAGCTGTTTTTT.

V usage is TRBV20-1 and J usage is TRBJ2-5; TRBD1 agrees at 8 bases. V was clipped by 2 bases and J by 0 bases; unmatched bases: 5. The CDR3 consists of 15 residues. Germline CDR1 and CDR2: DFQATT and SNEGSKA (reference sequence). CDR3 bases: TGCAGTGCTAGAAGGACAGGGAATAACCAAGAGACCCAGTACTTC. The encoded protein is CSARRTGNNQETQYF.

This sequence joins TRBV7-9 and TRBJ2-7; possibly TRBD1 or TRBD2 for D (5 bases each). CDR1 SEHNR and CDR2 FQNEAQ come from the germline V gene (reference sequence). Trimming shortened V by 5 bases and J by 6 bases, and 11 bases separated the two germline ends. The CDR3 is 12 residues long. In DNA, the CDR3 is TGTGCCAGCAGCCGGGGCATTTTCGAGCAGTACTTC. This sequence encodes CASSRGIFEQYF. The full variable domain, with the rest looked up from reference TRBV7-9 and TRBJ2-7, is DTGVSQNPRHKITKRGQNVTFRCDPISEHNRLYWYRQTLGQGPEFLTYFQNEAQLEKSRLLSDRFSAERPKGSFSTLEIQRTEQGDSAMYLCASSRGIFEQYFGPGTRLTVT.

This clonotype came up a few times. The chain employs TRBV20-1 and TRBJ2-6; D may be TRBD1 (5 bases). V lost 1 base to trimming and J lost 0 bases, with 13 bases between them. The germline gives CDR1 DFQATT, CDR2 SNEGSKA (reference sequence). This CDR3 comprises 17 residues. CDR3 nucleotide sequence: TGCAGTGCTAGAGCAGGGCAGTTGAGCTCTGGGGCCAACGTCCTGACTTTC. It specifies CSARAGQLSSGANVLTF.

This clonotype came up a few times. The chain links TRBV4-1 to TRBJ2-7, with a tentative D call TRBD2 (6 bases). Germline V gene sequence: CDR1 MGHRA, CDR2 YSYEKL. This CDR3 is built from 17 residues. Trimming left V 4 bases short and J 3 bases short, with 22 bases between. CDR3 sequence: CASSLRVSQAGSYEQYF. Written as DNA, the CDR3 is TGCGCCAGCAGCCTCAGAGTGTCCCAGGCGGGAAGCTACGAGCAGTACTTC.

This clonotype was seen a few times. The chain couples TRBV12-3 or TRBV12-4 to TRBJ2-1, with 11 bases matching TRBD2. The CDR3 is made up of 14 amino acids. The trim removed 2 bases at V and 13 bases at J, leaving 7 bases unmatched. The CDR3 spells CASSLIVAGGPQFF. The CDR3 DNA reads TGTGCCAGCAGTTTAATAGTAGCGGGAGGGCCCCAGTTCTTC.